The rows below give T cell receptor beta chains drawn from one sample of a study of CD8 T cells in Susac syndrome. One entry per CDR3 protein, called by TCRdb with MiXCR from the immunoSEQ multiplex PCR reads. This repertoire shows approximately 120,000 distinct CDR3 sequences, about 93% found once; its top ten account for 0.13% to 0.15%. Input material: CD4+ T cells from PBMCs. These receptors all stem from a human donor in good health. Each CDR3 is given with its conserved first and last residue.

CDR3 protein: CASSIFQDREVWRDQPQHF
V gene: TRBV19

CDR3 protein: CASSLSSPYEQYF
V gene: TRBV12-3/TRBV12-4

CDR3 protein: CASSLSGQNYGYTF
V gene: TRBV7-9

CDR3 protein: CATADRQGLAKNIQYF
V gene: TRBV2

CDR3 protein: CASSLIPSGGPPPEQFF
V gene: TRBV7-6

CDR3 protein: CSARSQYF
V gene: TRBV20-1

CDR3 protein: CSASRDSQGNQPQHF
V gene: TRBV20-1

CDR3 protein: CASSLFGTEAFF
V gene: TRBV7-3

CDR3 protein: CASSSPGEQFF
V gene: TRBV12-3/TRBV12-4

CDR3 protein: CASSQGQVNSPLHF
V gene: TRBV3-1

CDR3 protein: CASSQTYSRLDLEQYF
V gene: TRBV4-1

CDR3 protein: CASSWGLAAPRSGANVLTF
V gene: TRBV5-1

CDR3 protein: CASSPTSGKTDTQYF
V gene: TRBV3-1

CDR3 protein: CASSQRWDTIQPQHF
V gene: TRBV18

CDR3 protein: CASSQGLAGGFSYNEQFF
V gene: TRBV4-2

CDR3 protein: CASSHPPGTNTEAFF
V gene: TRBV14

CDR3 protein: CASSPRTGGYGYTF
V gene: TRBV7-8

CDR3 protein: CASSKTSGVEETQYF
V gene: TRBV6-1

CDR3 protein: CASSQSYEQYF
V gene: TRBV21-1

CDR3 protein: CAISVSDEQFF
V gene: TRBV10-3

CDR3 protein: CSALEGTANLPQYF
V gene: TRBV29-1

CDR3 protein: CASMGQGVNEQYF
V gene: TRBV5-4

CDR3 protein: CASSVAASGGGGTQYF
V gene: TRBV9

CDR3 protein: CASSYTPSENRGYEQYF
V gene: TRBV6-2/TRBV6-3

CDR3 protein: CASSHLSANTEAFF
V gene: TRBV3-1